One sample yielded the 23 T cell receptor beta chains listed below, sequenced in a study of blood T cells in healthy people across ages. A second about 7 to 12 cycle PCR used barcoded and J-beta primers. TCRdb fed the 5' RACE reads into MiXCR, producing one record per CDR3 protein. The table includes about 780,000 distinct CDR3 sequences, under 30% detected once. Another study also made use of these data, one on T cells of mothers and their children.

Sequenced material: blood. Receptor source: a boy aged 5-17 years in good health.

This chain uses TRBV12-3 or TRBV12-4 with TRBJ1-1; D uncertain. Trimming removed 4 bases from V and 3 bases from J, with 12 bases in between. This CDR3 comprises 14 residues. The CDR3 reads CASSSDQVDTEAFF. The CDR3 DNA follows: TGTGCCAGCAGTTCCGACCAGGTAGACACTGAAGCTTTCTTT.

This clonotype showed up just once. The CDR3 here is CSARRQGPYNEQFF. CDR3 bases: TGCAGTGCTAGGAGGCAGGGGCCCTACAATGAGCAGTTCTTC. The rearrangement uses TRBV20-1 and TRBJ2-1; D is perhaps TRBD1 (6 bases). This CDR3 is 14 amino acids long. The germline V gene encodes CDR1 DFQATT and CDR2 SNEGSKA (reference sequence). Trimming cost V 3 bases and J 2 bases, with 11 bases left between them.

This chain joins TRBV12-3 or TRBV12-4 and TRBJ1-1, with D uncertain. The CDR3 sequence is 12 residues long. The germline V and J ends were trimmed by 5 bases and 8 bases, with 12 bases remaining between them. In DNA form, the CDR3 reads TGTGCCAGCAGTCCCCCATTTGAGGAAGCTTTCTTT. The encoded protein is CASSPPFEEAFF.

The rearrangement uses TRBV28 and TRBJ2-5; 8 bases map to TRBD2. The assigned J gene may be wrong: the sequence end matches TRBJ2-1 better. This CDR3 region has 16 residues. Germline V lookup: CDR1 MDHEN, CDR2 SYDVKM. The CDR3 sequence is CASSSTAGGNYNEQFF. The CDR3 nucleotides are TGTGCCAGCAGCTCCACCGCGGGGGGCAACTACAATGAGCAGTTCTTC.

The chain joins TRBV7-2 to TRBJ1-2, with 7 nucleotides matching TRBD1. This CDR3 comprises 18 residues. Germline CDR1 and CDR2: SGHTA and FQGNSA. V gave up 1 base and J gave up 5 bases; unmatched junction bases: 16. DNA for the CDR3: TGTGCCAGCAGCTTAGTTCGAGGGGGCCGGGTTGAGGGATATGGCTACACCTTC. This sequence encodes CASSLVRGGRVEGYGYTF.

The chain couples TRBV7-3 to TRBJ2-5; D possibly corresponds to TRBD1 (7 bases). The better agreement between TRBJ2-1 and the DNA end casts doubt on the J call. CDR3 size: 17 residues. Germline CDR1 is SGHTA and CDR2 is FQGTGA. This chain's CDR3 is CASSKGAGRGLYNEQFF. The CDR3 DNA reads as TGTGCCAGCAGCAAGGGGGCCGGCCGGGGGCTCTACAATGAGCAGTTCTTC.

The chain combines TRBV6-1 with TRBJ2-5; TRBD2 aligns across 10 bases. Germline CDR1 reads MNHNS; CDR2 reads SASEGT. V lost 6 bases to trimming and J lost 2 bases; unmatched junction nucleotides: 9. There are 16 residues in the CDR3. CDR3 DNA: TGTGCCAGCAGCCGAGCACTAGCGGGGCCTCAAGAGACCCAGTACTTC. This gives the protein CASSRALAGPQETQYF.

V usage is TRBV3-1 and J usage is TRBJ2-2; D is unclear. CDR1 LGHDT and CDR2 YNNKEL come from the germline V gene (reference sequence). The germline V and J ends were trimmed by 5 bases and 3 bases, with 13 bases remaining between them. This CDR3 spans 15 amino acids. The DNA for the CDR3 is TGTGCCAGCAGCTCCCTGGAGCGTTACACCGGGGAGCTGTTTTTT. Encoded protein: CASSSLERYTGELFF. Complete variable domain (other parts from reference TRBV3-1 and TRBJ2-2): DTAVSQTPKYLVTQMGNDKSIKCEQNLGHDTMYWYKQDSKKFLKIMFSYNNKELIINETVPNRFSPKSPDKAHLNLHINSLELGDSAVYFCASSSLERYTGELFFGEGSRLTVL.

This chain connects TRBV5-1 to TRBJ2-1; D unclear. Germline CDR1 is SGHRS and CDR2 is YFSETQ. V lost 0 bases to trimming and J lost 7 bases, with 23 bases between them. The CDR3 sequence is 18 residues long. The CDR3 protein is CASSLDGFRRQGPNEQFF. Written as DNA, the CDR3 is TGCGCCAGCAGCTTGGATGGGTTTAGGAGACAAGGGCCAAATGAGCAGTTCTTC.

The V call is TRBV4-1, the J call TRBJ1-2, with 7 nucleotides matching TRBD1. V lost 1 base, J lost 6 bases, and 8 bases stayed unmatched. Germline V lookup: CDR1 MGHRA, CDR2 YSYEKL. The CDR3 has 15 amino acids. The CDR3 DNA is TGCGCCAGCAGCCAAGTGACAGGGCGTCAGAATGGCTACACCTTC. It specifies CASSQVTGRQNGYTF.

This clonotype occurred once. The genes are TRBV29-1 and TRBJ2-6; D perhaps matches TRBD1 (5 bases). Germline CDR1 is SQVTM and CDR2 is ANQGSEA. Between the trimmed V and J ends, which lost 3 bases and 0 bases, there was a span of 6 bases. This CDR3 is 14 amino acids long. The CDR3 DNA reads TGCAGCGTTGAGACAGCCTCTGGGGCCAACGTCCTGACTTTC. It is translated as CSVETASGANVLTF.

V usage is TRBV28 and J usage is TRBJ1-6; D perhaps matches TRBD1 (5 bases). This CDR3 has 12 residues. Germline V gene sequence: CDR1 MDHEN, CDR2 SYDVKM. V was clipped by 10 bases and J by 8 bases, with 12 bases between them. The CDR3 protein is CAIWDRDSPLHF. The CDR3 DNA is TGTGCCATCTGGGACCGAGATTCACCCCTCCACTTT.

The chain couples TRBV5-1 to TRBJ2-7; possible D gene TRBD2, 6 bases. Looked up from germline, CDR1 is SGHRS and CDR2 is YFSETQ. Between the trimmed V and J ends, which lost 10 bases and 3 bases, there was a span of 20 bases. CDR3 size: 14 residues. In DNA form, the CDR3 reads TGCGCCGGGGTTAGGGGACTCAACTTCTACGAGCAGTACTTC. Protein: CAGVRGLNFYEQYF. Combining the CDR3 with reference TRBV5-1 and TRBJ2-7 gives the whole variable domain KAGVTQTPRYLIKTRGQQVTLSCSPISGHRSVSWYQQTPGQGLQFLFEYFSETQRNKGNFPGRFSGRQFSNSRSEMNVSTLELGDSALYLCAGVRGLNFYEQYFGPGTRLTVT.

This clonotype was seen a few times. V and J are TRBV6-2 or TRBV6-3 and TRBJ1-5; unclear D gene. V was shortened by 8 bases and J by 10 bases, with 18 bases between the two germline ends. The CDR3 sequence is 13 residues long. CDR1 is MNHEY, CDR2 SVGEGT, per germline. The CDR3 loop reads CASRIFIREPQHF. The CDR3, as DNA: TGTGCCAGCCGCATCTTCATCCGGGAACCCCAGCATTTT.

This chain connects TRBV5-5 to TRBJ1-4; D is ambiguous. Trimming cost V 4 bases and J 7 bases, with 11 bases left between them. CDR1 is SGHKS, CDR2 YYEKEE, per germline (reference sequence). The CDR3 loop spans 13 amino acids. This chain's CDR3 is CASSPDGLEKLFF. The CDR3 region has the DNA TGTGCCAGCAGCCCCGACGGACTTGAAAAACTGTTTTTT. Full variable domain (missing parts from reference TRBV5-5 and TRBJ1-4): DAGVTQSPTHLIKTRGQQVTLRCSPISGHKSVSWYQQVLGQGPQFIFQYYEKEERGRGNFPDRFSARQFPNYSSELNVNALLLGDSALYLCASSPDGLEKLFFGSGTQLSVL.

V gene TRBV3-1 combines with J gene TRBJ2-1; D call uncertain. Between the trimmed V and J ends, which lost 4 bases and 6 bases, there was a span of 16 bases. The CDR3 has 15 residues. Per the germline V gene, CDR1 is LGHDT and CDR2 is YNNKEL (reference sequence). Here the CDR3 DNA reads TGTGCCAGCAGCCCCGGGTTCTCAACCCTCAATGAGCAGTTCTTC. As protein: CASSPGFSTLNEQFF.

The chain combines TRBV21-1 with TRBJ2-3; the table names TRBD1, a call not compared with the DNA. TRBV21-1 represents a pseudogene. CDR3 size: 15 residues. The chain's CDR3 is CVSSKVRPRGYTQYF. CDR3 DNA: TGTGTCAGCAGCAAAGTTAGGCCGAGGGGTTATACGCAGTATTTT.

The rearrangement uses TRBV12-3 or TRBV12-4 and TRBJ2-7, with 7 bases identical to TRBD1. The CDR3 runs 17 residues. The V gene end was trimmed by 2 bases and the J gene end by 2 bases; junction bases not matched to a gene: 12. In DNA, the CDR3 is TGTGCCAGCAGTTTAAAGGTTGACAGGGTGGGGGCCTACGAGCAGTACTTC. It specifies CASSLKVDRVGAYEQYF.

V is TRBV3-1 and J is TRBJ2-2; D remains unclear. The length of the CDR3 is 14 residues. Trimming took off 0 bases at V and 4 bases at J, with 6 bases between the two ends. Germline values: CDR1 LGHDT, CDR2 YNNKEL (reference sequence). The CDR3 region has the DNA TGTGCCAGCAGCCAAGATCCCGTCACCGGGGAGCTGTTTTTT. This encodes CASSQDPVTGELFF.

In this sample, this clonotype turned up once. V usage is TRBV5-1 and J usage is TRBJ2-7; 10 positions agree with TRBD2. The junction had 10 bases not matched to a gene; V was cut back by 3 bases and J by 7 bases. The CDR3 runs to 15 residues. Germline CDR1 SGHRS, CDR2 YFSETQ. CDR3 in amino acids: CASSSVAGGPREQYF. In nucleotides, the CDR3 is TGCGCCAGCAGCTCGGTAGCGGGAGGCCCGAGAGAGCAGTACTTC. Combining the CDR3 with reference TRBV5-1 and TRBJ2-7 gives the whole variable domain KAGVTQTPRYLIKTRGQQVTLSCSPISGHRSVSWYQQTPGQGLQFLFEYFSETQRNKGNFPGRFSGRQFSNSRSEMNVSTLELGDSALYLCASSSVAGGPREQYFGPGTRLTVT.

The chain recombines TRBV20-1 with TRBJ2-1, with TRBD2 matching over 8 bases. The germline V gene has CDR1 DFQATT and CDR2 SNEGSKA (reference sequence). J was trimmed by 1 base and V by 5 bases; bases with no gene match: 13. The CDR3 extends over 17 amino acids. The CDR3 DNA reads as TGCAGTGCTGGAGGTGTGGCGGGGGGCCTTTCCTACAATGAGCAGTTCTTC. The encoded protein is CSAGGVAGGLSYNEQFF.

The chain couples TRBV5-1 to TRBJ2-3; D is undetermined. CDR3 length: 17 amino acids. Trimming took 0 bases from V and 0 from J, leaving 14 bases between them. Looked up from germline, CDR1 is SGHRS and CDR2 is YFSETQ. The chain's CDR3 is CASSLVPRQASTDTQYF. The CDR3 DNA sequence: TGCGCCAGCAGCTTGGTTCCCCGACAAGCTAGCACAGATACGCAGTATTTT.

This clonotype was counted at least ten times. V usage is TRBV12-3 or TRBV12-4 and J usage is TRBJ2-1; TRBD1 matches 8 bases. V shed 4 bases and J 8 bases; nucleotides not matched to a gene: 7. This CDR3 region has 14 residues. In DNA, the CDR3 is TGTGCCAGCAGTTCATACGACAGGGGCGATGAGCAGTTCTTC. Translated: CASSSYDRGDEQFF.